This T cell receptor beta chain was retrieved from a study of regulatory T cells in long-lasting Graves disease. Time point described: persistent/refractory GD, antithyroid drugs over 5 years with positive TRAb. PBMC-derived RNA was used for the TCR library. Arm-PCR of CDR3 regions and iRepertoire HTBI primers were the basis on which TCR beta libraries were built. Each CDR3 protein gets one entry after TCRdb re-called the multiplex PCR reads with MiXCR. The sample consists of hundreds of thousands of distinct CDR3 sequences, 20% to 25% of them appearing once. The CDR3 contains 15 residues. CDR1 is GTSNPN and CDR2 is SVGIG in the germline V gene (reference sequence). Between the trimmed V and J ends, which lost 0 bases and 5 bases, there was a span of 14 bases.

This material consisted of peripheral blood mononuclear cells (PBMCs), taken when the disease was refractory, from a patient treated with antithyroid drugs. The chain links TRBV30 to TRBJ2-1, with D perhaps matching TRBD2 (6 bases). The receptor was isolated from a female donor with Graves disease. CDR3 sequence reads: CAWSVLAGRHNEQFF. The CDR3 nucleotides read TGTGCCTGGAGTGTACTGGCGGGACGTCACAATGAGCAGTTCTTC. Full variable domain (missing parts from reference TRBV30 and TRBJ2-1): SQTIHQWPATLVQPVGSPLSLECTVEGTSNPNLYWYRQAAGRGLQLLFYSVGIGQISSEVPQNLSASRPQDRQFILSSKKLLLSDSGFYLCAWSVLAGRHNEQFFGPGTRLTVL.